The 18 T cell receptor beta chains below come from one sample, sequenced in a study of blood T cells in healthy people across ages. The use of a sample-barcoded 5' primer and a J-beta primer mix characterized a second PCR of roughly 7 to 11 cycles. TCRdb used MiXCR to reprocess the 5' RACE reads, holding one entry per CDR3 protein. In the table there are approximately 800,000 distinct CDR3 sequences, around a quarter of which are singletons. The sample was also reused in another study, on T cells of mothers and their children.

The sample consisted of blood. The receptors were sampled from a boy between 10 and 17 years old in good health.

The rearrangement links TRBV5-1 to TRBJ1-2; D is unclear. V dropped 2 bases and J dropped 6 bases, with 14 bases sitting between them. Germline assignment: CDR1 SGHRS and CDR2 YFSETQ. The CDR3 is 14 residues long. The CDR3 is CASSLGGIRHGYTF. The CDR3 DNA reads TGCGCCAGCAGCTTAGGAGGGATAAGGCATGGCTACACCTTC. Looking up the rest from reference TRBV5-1 and TRBJ1-2 gives the full variable domain: KAGVTQTPRYLIKTRGQQVTLSCSPISGHRSVSWYQQTPGQGLQFLFEYFSETQRNKGNFPGRFSGRQFSNSRSEMNVSTLELGDSALYLCASSLGGIRHGYTFGSGTRLTVV.

This clonotype has just a few counts. The rearrangement links TRBV7-2 to TRBJ1-4; TRBD1 might be the D (6 bases). V gave up 1 base and J gave up 8 bases, with 32 bases separating them. Germline V CDR1 and CDR2: SGHTA, FQGNSA. This CDR3 has 21 residues. The CDR3 DNA reads TGTGCCAGCAGCTTAGGCGCCGGGACAAGATGGAAGTCCGACCTGAGGGAAAAACTGTTTTTT. Its protein product is CASSLGAGTRWKSDLREKLFF.

V and J are TRBV28 and TRBJ1-5; weak D call: TRBD1 (5 bases). Germline CDR1 reads MDHEN; CDR2 reads SYDVKM. The CDR3 totals 14 residues. Trimming pared 7 bases from V and 9 bases from J, leaving 19 bases between. The CDR3 coding sequence is TGTGCCAGCACCCCGCGAAGGGGCCCGCGGCCCCAGCATTTT. This translates into CASTPRRGPRPQHF. The complete variable domain, with remaining parts taken from reference TRBV28 and TRBJ1-5, reads DVKVTQSSRYLVKRTGEKVFLECVQDMDHENMFWYRQDPGLGLRLIYFSYDVKMKEKGDIPEGYSVSREKKERFSLILESASTNQTSMYLCASTPRRGPRPQHFGDGTRLSIL.

This clonotype appeared a few times. This chain connects TRBV28 to TRBJ2-5, with 7 bases matching TRBD2. The CDR3 has 15 amino acids. Germline CDR1 reads MDHEN; CDR2 reads SYDVKM. V lost 5 bases to trimming and J lost 5 bases; unmatched junction nucleotides: 11. CDR3 nucleotides: TGTGCCAGCAGTCTCCTGACTAGCTCGGGTGAGACCCAGTACTTC. Translated: CASSLLTSSGETQYF. The complete variable domain, with remaining parts taken from reference TRBV28 and TRBJ2-5, reads DVKVTQSSRYLVKRTGEKVFLECVQDMDHENMFWYRQDPGLGLRLIYFSYDVKMKEKGDIPEGYSVSREKKERFSLILESASTNQTSMYLCASSLLTSSGETQYFGPGTRLLVL.

V usage is TRBV20-1 and J usage is TRBJ1-4, with TRBD1 identical over 7 bases. This CDR3 comprises 14 residues. CDR1 and CDR2 from the germline V gene are DFQATT and SNEGSKA (reference sequence). V lost 1 base, J lost 11 bases, and 10 bases stayed unmatched. CDR3 nucleotide sequence: TGCAGTGCTAGAGTGAGGGGGCCTAGTGACAAACTGTTTTTT. It specifies CSARVRGPSDKLFF.

With regard to this clonotype: The junction differs from germline at one of its ends, possibly a read error. V gene TRBV12-3 or TRBV12-4 combines with J gene TRBJ1-6, with no clear D. CDR3 size: 13 residues. This CDR3 is CASNWAYNSPFHF. Written as DNA, the CDR3 is TGTGCCAGCAACTGGGCCTATAATTCACCCTTCCACTTT.

The chain couples TRBV4-1 to TRBJ1-2, with D possibly TRBD1 on 6 matching bases. This CDR3 spans 16 amino acids. V was trimmed by 3 bases and J by 8 bases, leaving 22 bases between them. CDR1 and CDR2 from the germline V gene are MGHRA and YSYEKL. This chain's CDR3 is CASSHSGSWGRRGYTF. CDR3 DNA: TGCGCCAGCAGCCACTCAGGAAGCTGGGGGCGACGGGGCTACACCTTC.

Ten or more counts support this clonotype. V and J are TRBV12-3 or TRBV12-4 and TRBJ1-5; D may be TRBD1 (6 bases). The CDR3 loop spans 14 amino acids. V lost 0 bases and J lost 7, with 10 bases in between. DNA for the CDR3: TGTGCCAGCAGTTTAGCTGGCGGGGGCCAGCCCCAGCATTTT. Translating gives CASSLAGGGQPQHF.

In this sample, this clonotype turned up many times. The chain carries TRBV29-1 and TRBJ2-5, with a possible D match to TRBD2 (6 bases). V was shortened by 3 bases and J by 1 base, with 9 bases between the two germline ends. Germline V gene sequence: CDR1 SQVTM, CDR2 ANQGSEA. The CDR3 contains 13 residues. The CDR3 region is CSVDLGGQETQYF. CDR3 nucleotides: TGCAGCGTTGACCTGGGGGGCCAAGAGACCCAGTACTTC.

This clonotype was found a few times. This chain joins TRBV5-6 and TRBJ1-1; 7 nucleotides line up with TRBD1. V shed 3 bases, J shed 6 bases, and the junction held 5 bases outside the gene matches. The CDR3 contains 13 residues. The germline gives CDR1 SGHDT, CDR2 YYEEEE. CDR3 amino acids: CASSSDRYSEAFF. CDR3 sequence (DNA): TGTGCCAGCAGCTCGGACAGGTACTCTGAAGCTTTCTTT.

This rearrangement joins TRBV2 to TRBJ1-6, with 7 bases identical to TRBD1. CDR1 and CDR2 from the germline V gene are SNHLY and FYNNEI. The CDR3 has 14 residues. J gave up 10 bases and V 5 bases, and 8 bases lay outside the gene matches. The DNA for the CDR3 is TGTGCCAGCAGTAAACGACAGGGTTGGTCACCCCTCCACTTT. Translating it yields CASSKRQGWSPLHF.

This clonotype has a handful of counts. V is TRBV6-2 or TRBV6-3 and J is TRBJ1-2; TRBD1 is a possible D gene (5 bases). With 6 bases removed from V and 8 bases from J, the gap between germline ends came to 19 bases. Germline-derived CDR1 and CDR2 are MNHEY and SVGEGT. The CDR3 consists of 14 residues. For the CDR3, the DNA is TGTGCCAGCAGCCGAGATGCAGGGACGACGGGCTACACCTTC. This encodes CASSRDAGTTGYTF.

The chain couples TRBV20-1 to TRBJ1-5; D unclear. This CDR3 comprises 13 residues. The germline V gene encodes CDR1 DFQATT and CDR2 SNEGSKA (reference sequence). Trimming left V 3 bases short and J 7 bases short, with 13 bases between. CDR3 loop: CSARAFPGQPQHF. CDR3 nucleotides: TGCAGTGCTAGGGCCTTCCCGGGGCAGCCCCAGCATTTT.

V is TRBV29-1 and J is TRBJ1-2; the D gene is possibly TRBD1 (5 bases). V lost 0 bases to trimming and J lost 6 bases, with 11 bases between them. CDR1 SQVTM and CDR2 ANQGSEA come from the germline V gene. CDR3 length: 13 amino acids. In DNA form, the CDR3 reads TGCAGCGTTGAAGACGGCAGGGAGAATGGCTACACCTTC. Residues: CSVEDGRENGYTF.

The CDR3 spells CASSLFWQTNYGYTF. The CDR3 DNA follows: TGCGCCAGCAGCCTATTCTGGCAGACAAACTATGGCTACACCTTC. The chain has TRBV4-3 and TRBJ1-2, with unresolved D. Germline V lookup: CDR1 LGHNA, CDR2 YSLEER. Between the trimmed V and J ends, which lost 4 bases and 2 bases, there was a span of 14 bases. The CDR3 length is 15 residues.

This chain connects TRBV5-1 to TRBJ1-4; D not resolved. Germline assignment: CDR1 SGHRS and CDR2 YFSETQ. The CDR3 is 12 residues long. Trimming stripped 7 bases from V and 8 bases from J, with 12 bases between. The CDR3 bases are TGCGCCAGCCAGGATCTTGGGGAAAAACTGTTTTTT. Its translation is CASQDLGEKLFF.

This clonotype was seen at least ten times. J is TRBJ2-2 and V is TRBV6-1, with D unclear. From germline, CDR1 is MNHNS and CDR2 SASEGT. This CDR3 has 13 amino acids. The V and J ends lost 3 bases and 1 base respectively, with 3 bases between them. Written as DNA, the CDR3 is TGTGCCAGCAGTGACAGGAACACCGGGGAGCTGTTTTTT. This encodes CASSDRNTGELFF.

This rearrangement joins TRBV14 to TRBJ1-1, with 7 bases fitting TRBD1. Germline trimming cut 0 bases from V and 5 bases from J; bases unmatched to any gene: 9. Germline V gives CDR1 SGHDN, CDR2 FVKESK. The CDR3 covers 16 residues. The CDR3 protein is CASSQDFGTASTEAFF. The CDR3 DNA sequence: TGTGCCAGCAGCCAAGATTTTGGGACAGCCTCTACTGAAGCTTTCTTT.